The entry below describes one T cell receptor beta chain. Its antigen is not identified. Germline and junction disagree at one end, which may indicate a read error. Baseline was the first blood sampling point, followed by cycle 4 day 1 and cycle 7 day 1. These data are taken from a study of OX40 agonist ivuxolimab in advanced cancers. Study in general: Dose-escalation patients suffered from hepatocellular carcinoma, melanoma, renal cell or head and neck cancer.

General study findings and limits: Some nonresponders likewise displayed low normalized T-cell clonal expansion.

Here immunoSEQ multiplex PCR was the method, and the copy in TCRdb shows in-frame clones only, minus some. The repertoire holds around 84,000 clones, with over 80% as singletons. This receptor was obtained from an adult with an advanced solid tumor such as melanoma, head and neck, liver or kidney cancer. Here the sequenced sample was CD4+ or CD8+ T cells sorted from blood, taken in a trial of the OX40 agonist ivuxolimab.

For the CDR3, the DNA is TGTGCCAGCAGCGGGACTATTGGAGACACCATATATTTT. It is translated as CASSGTIGDTIYF. The chain couples TRBV6-5 to TRBJ1-3; D perhaps matches TRBD1 (5 bases). CDR3 size: 13 residues. Per germline, CDR1 MNHEY and CDR2 SVGAGI.